This T cell receptor beta chain is drawn from a study of HIV-infected patients and healthy controls. Findings and limits, study-wide: Diversity differences between study cohorts were not due to their slight age and sex differences. About three months of therapy was arguably too brief to observe immune reconstitution in treated samples.

Reverse transcription used about 510 ng RNA and constant-region primers for alpha and beta. Each of the alpha and beta chains got its own library through chain-specific third strand synthesis with indices. Second strand DNA was synthesized using a primer at the SP2 site. TCRdb passed the 5' RACE reads through MiXCR, listing each CDR3 protein once. This table holds under 8,000 distinct CDR3 sequences, about 9.4% found once. The CDR3 extends over 13 amino acids. V shed 1 base and J shed 3 bases, with 7 bases lying between them. Germline values: CDR1 SGHKS, CDR2 YYEKEE (reference sequence). This clonotype was found a few times. Its target is not known. Antiretroviral therapy had run roughly three months, about 14 weeks, before follow-up blood collection. Whole blood was used without fractionation, so all unsorted peripheral T cells were included.

The TCR sequence derives from an adult with HIV infection. The chain couples TRBV5-5 to TRBJ2-5, with no clear D. The sample here was blood, taken during antiretroviral therapy. CDR3 nucleotide sequence: TGTGCCAGCAGCTTGTATCGCGAAGAGACCCAGTACTTC. Translating gives CASSLYREETQYF.